This TCR beta chain was recorded in a study of human T cells and chemical hapten exposure. Across the study: Diphenylcyclopropenone, dosed weekly to the scalp, was given to patients throughout the approximately 23-week study.

Time point indicated: pre-sensitization, week 0. Described treatment: therapeutic diphenylcyclopropenone sensitization with weekly scalp DPC. Blood collection happened ahead of applying each patch test. CDR3 length equals 14 residues. The germline V gene encodes CDR1 DFQATT and CDR2 SNEGSKA (reference sequence). The V gene end was trimmed by 1 base and the J gene end by 4 bases; junction bases not matched to a gene: 5. For the library, individual cDNA molecules each received unique molecular identifiers. Using its own MiXCR run on the RACE reads, TCRdb lists one record per CDR3 protein. The sample yields 180,000 or so distinct CDR3 sequences, about 31% seen once. This clonotype was found a few times.

This chain joins TRBV20-1 and TRBJ2-5; 8 bases agree with TRBD2. This specimen consisted of whole blood, obtained in connection with sensitization to the hapten diphenylcyclopropenone (DPC). The origin of this receptor is a woman aged 25 to 45 with alopecia areata. Some clones in this sample may be carry-over from other donors' samples. The CDR3 region has the DNA TGCAGTGCTAGAGGAGCGGGAGTAAGAGAGACCCAGTACTTC. It specifies CSARGAGVRETQYF.